This TCR beta chain was obtained from a study of cytomegalovirus exposure and HLA in healthy donors. With respect to this clone: Its antigen remains unidentified.

The CDR3 is 11 amino acids. The PCR made use of 60 Vbeta and 13 Jbeta primers. Some clones are missing from TCRdb's copy, which holds only in-frame ones; the method was immunoSEQ multiplex PCR. The sample holds fewer than 250,000 clones, roughly 85% seen once. General study results and limits: Analyses of presence and absence presupposed an approximately uniform sequencing depth across donors.

Sequenced input: PBMCs. The V gene is TRBV7-5, the J gene TRBJ2-1; TRBD2 is the table's D call and was not checked against the DNA. TRBV7-5 is labeled a pseudogene. The TCR was taken from a male donor in good health and CMV-seronegative. Here the CDR3 reads CARSNYIEQFF. In DNA form, the CDR3 reads TGTGCCAGAAGCAATTATATCGAGCAGTTCTTC.